Sequencing of this T cell receptor beta chain was carried out in a study of T cell responses to AZD1222 COVID-19 vaccine. The CDR3 contains 15 residues. V was clipped by 0 bases and J by 2 bases, with 11 bases between them. Germline loops: CDR1 SGHTA, CDR2 FQGNSA. On this clone: As yet, its antigen is unknown.

Clones were sequenced by immunoSEQ multiplex PCR, and TCRdb holds only the in-frame ones, with some missing. The table shows roughly 160,000 clones, with approximately 90% occurring only once. Study findings and constraints: Seropositive status at baseline applied to only five to seven AZD1222 recipients. Repertoire collection took place solely once the T cell response had peaked.

The V and J genes are TRBV7-2 and TRBJ2-7, with D possibly matching TRBD1 (5 bases). This receptor was taken from an adult who received the AZD1222 COVID-19 vaccine. Specimen: peripheral blood, collected 28 days after the second AZD1222 dose. CDR3 sequence (DNA): TGTGCCAGCAGCTTAGCGGGGCTAGACCCCTACGAGCAGTACTTC. Encoded protein: CASSLAGLDPYEQYF.